One and the same sample provided the 21 T cell receptor beta chains below, sequenced in a study of Graves' ophthalmopathy and Graves' hyperthyroidism. The study amplified TCR beta CDR3 regions using RNA transcripts. After a first-round RT-PCR with HTBI primers, a second-round multiplex PCR was run. In TCRdb, the multiplex PCR reads were re-called with MiXCR into one record per CDR3 protein. The repertoire consists of some 380,000 distinct CDR3 sequences, with just over 15% occurring once and the leading ten covering 5.5% to 8%. Specimen: peripheral blood. These receptors all stem from a woman under 30 with stable Graves' hyperthyroidism.

This clonotype was detected ten times or more. The chain is built from TRBV12-3 or TRBV12-4 and TRBJ2-5; D remains unclear. CDR3 length: 14 residues. V was pared by 6 bases and J by 1 base, with 12 bases between. The CDR3 loop is CASRVSGPQETQYF. CDR3 coding DNA: TGTGCCAGCAGGGTCTCCGGGCCCCAAGAGACCCAGTACTTC.

This clonotype was found a few times. This rearrangement joins TRBV6-1 to TRBJ1-1; TRBD1 agrees at 7 bases. The CDR3 is 13 amino acids. J gave up 5 bases and V 6 bases, and 6 bases lay outside the gene matches. Germline lookup yields CDR1 MNHNS and CDR2 SASEGT. The CDR3: CASSQQGMTEAFF. The CDR3 DNA follows: TGTGCCAGCAGCCAACAGGGGATGACTGAAGCTTTCTTT.

This clonotype was counted ten times or more. The CDR3 DNA reads as TGTGCCACCAGTGAACAGGGTCCCCAAGAGACCCAGTACTTC. Protein: CATSEQGPQETQYF. The chain employs TRBV24-1 and TRBJ2-5; tentative D call: TRBD1 (6 bases). The CDR3 covers 14 residues. V was pared by 4 bases and J by 1 base, with 9 bases between. CDR1 is KGHDR and CDR2 is SFDVKD in the germline V gene.

This clonotype occurred many times. This chain joins TRBV13 and TRBJ2-7; 8 positions agree with TRBD1. The V and J ends lost 4 bases and 6 bases, in that order; junction bases with no gene match: 11. Germline assignment: CDR1 PRHDT and CDR2 FYEKMQ (reference sequence). CDR3 size: 15 residues. CDR3 nucleotide sequence: TGTGCCAGCAGCTGGGAACAGGGGGTCGGCGGCGAGCAGTACTTC. It codes for CASSWEQGVGGEQYF.

The sample holds a few counts of this clonotype. The chain combines TRBV6-5 with TRBJ2-4; unclear D gene. This CDR3 contains 16 residues. CDR1 and CDR2 (germline): MNHEY, SVGAGI. V lost 3 bases and J 0 bases, leaving 12 bases between the germline ends. The CDR3 loop is CASSYALGIAKNIQYF. Here the CDR3 DNA reads TGTGCCAGCAGTTATGCCTTGGGGATAGCCAAAAACATTCAGTACTTC.

This clonotype was picked up many times. The chain employs TRBV20-1 and TRBJ1-5, with a tentative D call TRBD1 (5 bases). The V and J ends lost 3 bases and 3 bases respectively, with 21 bases between them. This CDR3 region has 17 residues. Germline values: CDR1 DFQATT, CDR2 SNEGSKA (reference sequence). For the CDR3, the DNA is TGCAGTGCTAGGACTATCGTTGGGGCGGGGGTCAATCAGCCCCAGCATTTT. Amino acids: CSARTIVGAGVNQPQHF.

Worth noting for this clonotype: It may be a read error: a sequence one base away is much more abundant. V and J are TRBV11-2 and TRBJ1-1; D is possibly TRBD1 (5 bases). The CDR3 extends over 15 amino acids. Germline V gene data show CDR1 as SGHAT and CDR2 as FQNNGV. CDR3 DNA: TGTGCCAGCAGCTTAGAAGGGGTTAGTCTGGTTGAAGCTTGCTTT. Encoded protein: CASSLEGVSLVEACF.

The chain employs TRBV2 and TRBJ1-6; TRBD1 matches at 7 bases. Germline V lookup: CDR1 SNHLY, CDR2 FYNNEI. V shed 11 bases and J 8 bases; nucleotides not matched to a gene: 9. CDR3 size: 13 residues. The CDR3 bases are TGTGCCTGCCGGGACAGACACTATTCACCCCTCCACTTT. This gives the protein CACRDRHYSPLHF.

This clonotype came up many times. The V gene is TRBV10-3, the J gene TRBJ2-2, with D unresolved. The CDR3 spans 15 residues. V dropped 2 bases and J dropped 7 bases, with 14 bases sitting between them. Germline CDR1 reads ENHRY; CDR2 reads SYGVKD. The CDR3 reads CAISEARTADGELFF. In DNA, the CDR3 is TGTGCCATCAGTGAGGCGAGAACGGCGGACGGGGAGCTGTTTTTT.

This clonotype appeared many times. The CDR3 bases are TGTGCCAGCAGAGGACAGGCTTCGGGCTCTGAAGCTTTCTTT. This translates into CASRGQASGSEAFF. The gene calls are TRBV7-2 and TRBJ1-1, with TRBD1 matching over 7 bases. The CDR3 has 14 amino acids. Germline loops: CDR1 SGHTA, CDR2 FQGNSA. V lost 6 bases and J lost 6; bases outside the gene matches: 10.

A single count supports this clonotype. This chain joins TRBV12-3 or TRBV12-4 and TRBJ1-1; D gene uncertain. The CDR3 is made up of 15 amino acids. The V gene lost 1 base and the J gene lost 0 bases, with 9 bases spanning the gap. The CDR3 nucleotides read TGTGCCAGCAGTTTAGGTATCAGTCTGAACACTGAAGCTTTCTTT. This translates into CASSLGISLNTEAFF.

The CDR3 loop is CASSLDSSGAQGYEQFF. DNA for the CDR3: TGTGCCAGCAGCTTAGATTCTAGCGGGGCCCAAGGCTATGAGCAGTTCTTC. The chain joins TRBV7-6 to TRBJ2-1; 9 bases align to TRBD2. The CDR3 covers 17 residues. Germline V gives CDR1 SGHVS, CDR2 FNYEAQ. Trimming at V came to 1 base and at J to 8 bases, leaving 12 bases not matched to a gene. The complete variable domain, with remaining parts taken from reference TRBV7-6 and TRBJ2-1, reads GAGVSQSPRYKVTKRGQDVALRCDPISGHVSLYWYRQALGQGPEFLTYFNYEAQQDKSGLPNDRFSAERPEGSISTLTIQRTEQRDSAMYRCASSLDSSGAQGYEQFFGPGTRLTVL.

This clonotype was observed many times. The chain has TRBV5-1 and TRBJ2-7; TRBD1 is a possible D gene (6 bases). The CDR3 runs 15 residues. Germline-derived CDR1 and CDR2 are SGHRS and YFSETQ. The V end lost 2 bases, the J end lost 4 bases, and 16 bases lay between the germline ends. CDR3 sequence reads: CASSLTGSVTYEQYF. CDR3 in DNA: TGCGCCAGCAGCTTAACAGGGTCAGTAACGTACGAGCAGTACTTC.

At least ten counts were recorded for this clonotype. CDR3 residues: CASSTPGDEQYF. For the CDR3, the DNA is TGTGCCAGTAGTACCCCCGGCGACGAGCAGTACTTC. The V gene is TRBV19, the J gene TRBJ2-7; D gene ambiguous. Germline V lookup: CDR1 LNHDA, CDR2 SQIVND (reference sequence). The CDR3 sequence is 12 residues long. Trimming left V 4 bases short and J 5 bases short, with 9 bases between.

This clonotype was detected many times. This sequence joins TRBV24-1 and TRBJ2-2; 8 bases fit TRBD1. Losses at the gene ends were 0 bases for V and 4 bases for J; bases not matched to a gene: 6. The length of the CDR3 is 17 residues. The germline V gene has CDR1 KGHDR and CDR2 SFDVKD. This CDR3 is CATSDLRGQGGTGELFF. The DNA of the CDR3 is TGTGCCACCAGTGATTTGCGAGGACAGGGCGGCACCGGGGAGCTGTTTTTT.

This clonotype was recorded a few times. The chain couples TRBV27 to TRBJ1-1; tentative D call: TRBD1 (5 bases). Trimming left V 3 bases short and J 7 bases short, with 24 bases between. Germline V lookup: CDR1 MNHEY, CDR2 SMNVEV (reference sequence). The CDR3 has 17 residues. The CDR3 loop reads CASSFRLVGGGKGEAFF. The CDR3 DNA reads TGTGCCAGCAGTTTTCGCCTGGTGGGGGGAGGGAAAGGTGAAGCTTTCTTT.

This chain connects TRBV27 to TRBJ2-7; 11 nucleotides line up with TRBD2. V was pared by 6 bases and J by 6 bases, with 10 bases of the junction left unmatched. The CDR3 length is 15 residues. CDR1 is MNHEY, CDR2 SMNVEV, per germline (reference sequence). The CDR3 coding sequence is TGTGCCAGCAGGGACCTTAGCGGGGGGGCCGGCGAGCAGTACTTC. Translated, it gives CASRDLSGGAGEQYF.

This clonotype was observed a few times. A much larger clone lies a single base off, so this may be a read error. This chain uses TRBV19 with TRBJ1-2; a weak D match, TRBD1 (5 bases). Trimming took 7 bases from V and 8 from J, leaving 20 bases between them. Germline V gives CDR1 LNHDA, CDR2 SQIVND (reference sequence). The CDR3 has 14 amino acids. CDR3 loop: CASNPQAEEGGYTF. CDR3 coding DNA: TGTGCCAGTAACCCCCAGGCGGAGGAGGGGGGCTACACCTTC.

This clonotype has ten or more counts. The chain uses TRBV12-3 or TRBV12-4 and TRBJ2-5; D call uncertain. Trimming took 3 bases from V and 5 from J, leaving 7 bases between them. CDR3 length: 12 residues. CDR3 bases: TGTGCCAGCAGTTTTCAAAGGGAGACCCAGTACTTC. As protein: CASSFQRETQYF.

Ten or more counts support this clonotype. This rearrangement joins TRBV7-2 to TRBJ2-7; D gene ambiguous. Trimming left V 0 bases short and J 5 bases short, with 11 bases between. Germline CDR1 and CDR2: SGHTA and FQGNSA. The CDR3 is 14 residues long. CDR3 sequence reads: CASSLAPSGDEQYF. The CDR3 DNA reads as TGTGCCAGCAGCTTAGCCCCTAGTGGCGACGAGCAGTACTTC.

This clonotype was picked up many times. This chain links TRBV20-1 with TRBJ2-5, with TRBD2 matching 10 bases. The V segment lost 3 bases and the J segment 3 bases; nucleotides outside the gene matches: 7. Germline V CDR1 and CDR2: DFQATT, SNEGSKA (reference sequence). CDR3 length: 15 residues. The DNA for the CDR3 is TGCAGTGCTAGCCAGTCTAGCGGGGGCAAAGAGACCCAGTACTTC. Translated: CSASQSSGGKETQYF.